The 28 T cell receptor beta chains reported below all come from one sample, sequenced in a study of human T cells and chemical hapten exposure. MiXCR was run by TCRdb on the RACE reads, yielding one entry per CDR3 protein. Here the sample spans 200,000 to 300,000 distinct CDR3 sequences, about 9% being singletons. Indicated time point: pre-sensitization, week 0. Treatment noted: therapeutic diphenylcyclopropenone sensitization with weekly scalp DPC. The specimen comprised whole blood, sampled in connection with sensitization to the hapten diphenylcyclopropenone (DPC). These receptors were taken from a woman aged 40 to 50 with alopecia areata. Some clones in this sample may be carry-over from other donors' samples.

This clonotype was found a few times. This chain connects TRBV3-1 to TRBJ2-1; D might be TRBD2 (6 bases). This CDR3 contains 17 residues. Trimming pared 4 bases from V and 2 bases from J, leaving 18 bases between. Per germline, CDR1 LGHDT and CDR2 YNNKEL (reference sequence). The CDR3 loop reads CASSPKVGGITYNEQFF. CDR3 nucleotides: TGTGCCAGCAGCCCTAAGGTGGGGGGAATCACCTACAATGAGCAGTTCTTC.

The rearrangement uses TRBV27 and TRBJ1-6, with a possible D match to TRBD1 (6 bases). The CDR3 runs 16 residues. Germline loops: CDR1 MNHEY, CDR2 SMNVEV (reference sequence). V dropped 1 base and J dropped 8 bases, with 15 bases sitting between them. The CDR3: CASSLFGGAADSPLHF. DNA of the CDR3: TGTGCCAGCAGTTTATTTGGGGGCGCGGCGGATTCACCCCTCCACTTT.

Many counts were recorded for this clonotype. The rearrangement links TRBV6-2 or TRBV6-3 to TRBJ2-5; 7 bases map to TRBD2. Unmatched junction bases numbered 7, after V lost 5 bases and J lost 1 base. The CDR3 runs to 15 residues. The germline V gene has CDR1 MNHEY and CDR2 SVGEGT. The CDR3 here is CASSQAGSVQETQYF. Here the CDR3 DNA reads TGTGCCAGCAGTCAAGCGGGGAGTGTCCAAGAGACCCAGTACTTC.

The chain joins TRBV5-1 to TRBJ1-2, with TRBD1 matching over 7 bases. CDR3 length: 14 amino acids. Per germline, CDR1 SGHRS and CDR2 YFSETQ. The trim removed 5 bases at V and 3 bases at J, leaving 7 bases unmatched. The CDR3 nucleotides are TGCGCCAGCAGACCCCCCGGGACAGACTATGGCTACACCTTC. Its translation is CASRPPGTDYGYTF.

This clonotype has a handful of counts. The CDR3 nucleotides read TGCAGTGCGGGAGGGGGATCCGGGGCCAACGTCCTGACTTTC. Translated: CSAGGGSGANVLTF. V usage is TRBV20-1 and J usage is TRBJ2-6, with D perhaps TRBD2 (7 bases). CDR1 is DFQATT, CDR2 SNEGSKA, per germline (reference sequence). V dropped 6 bases and J dropped 4 bases, with 13 bases sitting between them. CDR3 length: 14 amino acids.

This clonotype showed up many times. The chain joins TRBV6-2 or TRBV6-3 to TRBJ1-6; no firm D call. Trimming left V 5 bases short and J 14 bases short, with 13 bases between. Germline CDR1 MNHEY, CDR2 SVGEGT. This CDR3 comprises 12 residues. The chain's CDR3 is CASSPGGLTLHF. For the CDR3, the DNA is TGTGCCAGCAGTCCCGGAGGGCTGACCCTCCACTTT.

This clonotype was counted a single time. The CDR3 DNA reads TGTGCCAGCAGTTACTCCCATCCGGCCCTAGCGGATACGCAGTATTTT. It specifies CASSYSHPALADTQYF. The chain combines TRBV6-5 with TRBJ2-3; a weak D match, TRBD2 (6 bases). In germline, CDR1 is MNHEY, CDR2 SVGAGI. The V end was cut by 0 bases, the J end by 6 bases, with 16 bases between. The CDR3 length is 16 residues.

This chain joins TRBV9 and TRBJ2-3; perhaps TRBD2 as D (6 bases). The CDR3 consists of 16 residues. Per germline, CDR1 SGDLS and CDR2 YYNGEE. Trimming left V 0 bases short and J 0 bases short, with 11 bases between. CDR3 in amino acids: CASSVGNAGSTDTQYF. The DNA for the CDR3 is TGTGCCAGCAGCGTAGGAAACGCGGGGAGCACAGATACGCAGTATTTT.

This clonotype appeared many times. The CDR3 DNA is TGCGCCAGCAGCCAAGTCACAGGAGGAGGGGGCGAGCAGTACTTC. Its translation: CASSQVTGGGGEQYF. This chain links TRBV4-3 with TRBJ2-7, with D perhaps given as TRBD1 or TRBD2 (6 bases each). Trimming took 1 base from V and 6 from J, leaving 16 bases between them. The CDR3 runs to 15 residues. The germline gives CDR1 LGHNA, CDR2 YSLEER.

The sample holds a few counts of this clonotype. The rearrangement uses TRBV20-1 and TRBJ2-3; 10 bases map to TRBD2. The V gene's germline CDR1 is DFQATT and CDR2 SNEGSKA (reference sequence). V lost 3 bases to trimming and J lost 5 bases; unmatched junction nucleotides: 5. This CDR3 spans 14 amino acids. For the CDR3, the DNA is TGCAGTGCTAGGGTCTTAGCGGGAGGAGATACGCAGTATTTT. It translates to CSARVLAGGDTQYF.

The chain joins TRBV6-5 to TRBJ2-6, with D perhaps TRBD2 (6 bases). CDR1 and CDR2 (germline): MNHEY, SVGAGI. Trimming took off 2 bases at V and 0 bases at J, with 11 bases between the two ends. The CDR3 consists of 17 residues. The CDR3 reads CASSYTGDNSGANVLTF. CDR3 nucleotide sequence: TGTGCCAGCAGTTACACGGGAGACAACTCTGGGGCCAACGTCCTGACTTTC.

This chain uses TRBV3-1 with TRBJ2-2; possibly TRBD2 for D (6 bases). CDR1 and CDR2 from the germline V gene are LGHDT and YNNKEL (reference sequence). The CDR3 extends over 16 amino acids. The V gene lost 1 base and the J gene lost 2 bases, with 11 bases spanning the gap. The DNA of the CDR3 is TGTGCCAGCAGCCAAGTAAGGGGACTTAACACCGGGGAGCTGTTTTTT. As protein: CASSQVRGLNTGELFF. Full variable domain (missing parts from reference TRBV3-1 and TRBJ2-2): DTAVSQTPKYLVTQMGNDKSIKCEQNLGHDTMYWYKQDSKKFLKIMFSYNNKELIINETVPNRFSPKSPDKAHLNLHINSLELGDSAVYFCASSQVRGLNTGELFFGEGSRLTVL.

A few counts support this clonotype. The gene calls are TRBV18 and TRBJ2-7; D is unclear. V was pared by 6 bases and J by 4 bases, with 13 bases between. This CDR3 has 13 residues. Germline CDR1 and CDR2: KGHSH and LQKENI. In DNA, the CDR3 is TGTGCCAGCTCCGAGGACCTCGATTACGAGCAGTACTTC. This translates into CASSEDLDYEQYF.

The chain links TRBV7-9 to TRBJ2-1; the D gene is possibly TRBD1 (6 bases). The CDR3 has 11 residues. CDR1 SEHNR and CDR2 FQNEAQ come from the germline V gene (reference sequence). The V gene lost 5 bases and the J gene lost 10 bases, with 9 bases spanning the gap. The CDR3 coding sequence is TGTGCCAGCAGCCAAGACAGGGAGCAGTTCTTC. It encodes CASSQDREQFF.

This chain connects TRBV28 to TRBJ1-3; D possibly corresponds to TRBD1 (5 bases). This CDR3 is built from 16 residues. The ends were cut back, 4 bases at V and 2 bases at J, with 15 bases in the middle. Per germline, CDR1 MDHEN and CDR2 SYDVKM. The CDR3: CASSWAGVRAGNTIYF. CDR3 nucleotides: TGTGCCAGCAGTTGGGCGGGGGTCCGAGCTGGAAACACCATATATTTT.

This clonotype was detected only a few times. The gene calls are TRBV2 and TRBJ2-3; no firm D call. This CDR3 spans 14 amino acids. From germline, CDR1 is SNHLY and CDR2 FYNNEI. V lost 1 base to trimming and J lost 2 bases, with 7 bases between them. DNA for the CDR3: TGTGCCAGCAGTGAAGGTCTACTCACAGATACGCAGTATTTT. Amino acid sequence: CASSEGLLTDTQYF.

The genes are TRBV20-1 and TRBJ2-5; D is possibly TRBD2 (7 bases). The germline V and J ends were trimmed by 0 bases and 4 bases, with 15 bases remaining between them. Per germline, CDR1 DFQATT and CDR2 SNEGSKA (reference sequence). The CDR3 totals 15 residues. For the CDR3, the DNA is TGCAGTGCTAGAGAGGGCGGGGGCCCGGGAGAGACCCAGTACTTC. Protein: CSAREGGGPGETQYF.

This clonotype was counted between two and nine times. This rearrangement joins TRBV5-6 to TRBJ2-7, with D perhaps matching TRBD2 (6 bases). CDR1 and CDR2 from the germline V gene are SGHDT and YYEEEE. The V end was cut by 2 bases, the J end by 4 bases, with 13 bases between. CDR3 length: 14 residues. CDR3 sequence reads: CASSFVAGPYEQYF. The CDR3 region has the DNA TGTGCCAGCAGCTTCGTGGCGGGACCTTACGAGCAGTACTTC. Combining the CDR3 with reference TRBV5-6 and TRBJ2-7 gives the whole variable domain DAGVTQSPTHLIKTRGQQVTLRCSPKSGHDTVSWYQQALGQGPQFIFQYYEEEERQRGNFPDRFSGHQFPNYSSELNVNALLLGDSALYLCASSFVAGPYEQYFGPGTRLTVT.

In this sample, this clonotype turned up many times. The V gene is TRBV7-9, the J gene TRBJ2-2; 7 bases align to TRBD2. This CDR3 spans 15 amino acids. J was trimmed by 5 bases and V by 1 base; bases with no gene match: 4. CDR1 SEHNR and CDR2 FQNEAQ come from the germline V gene (reference sequence). The CDR3: CASSLGREWTGELFF. CDR3 DNA: TGTGCCAGCAGCTTAGGGCGGGAGTGGACCGGGGAGCTGTTTTTT. The whole variable domain, filled in from reference TRBV7-9 and TRBJ2-2, reads DTGVSQNPRHKITKRGQNVTFRCDPISEHNRLYWYRQTLGQGPEFLTYFQNEAQLEKSRLLSDRFSAERPKGSFSTLEIQRTEQGDSAMYLCASSLGREWTGELFFGEGSRLTVL.

The rearrangement links TRBV20-1 to TRBJ1-1; D not resolved. Germline CDR1 and CDR2: DFQATT and SNEGSKA (reference sequence). The CDR3 length is 12 residues. V lost 1 base, J lost 4 bases, and 7 bases lay in between. The CDR3 is CSARARATEAFF. The CDR3 bases are TGCAGTGCTAGAGCCCGGGCCACTGAAGCTTTCTTT.

This clonotype was seen a few times. The rearrangement uses TRBV20-1 and TRBJ1-1; D unclear. The CDR3 is 13 residues long. The germline gives CDR1 DFQATT, CDR2 SNEGSKA (reference sequence). V lost 5 bases and J lost 8, with 18 bases in between. The CDR3 coding sequence is TGCAGTGCTCCAGAAAGACTAACCAGGGAAGCTTTCTTT. The encoded protein is CSAPERLTREAFF.

This clonotype was seen a few times. The chain is built from TRBV29-1 and TRBJ2-1; D gene unclear. The V and J ends lost 1 base and 6 bases respectively, with 1 base between them. The CDR3 is 10 residues long. Germline V CDR1 and CDR2: SQVTM, ANQGSEA. The CDR3 region is CSVEGNEQFF. The CDR3 DNA is TGCAGCGTTGAAGGCAATGAGCAGTTCTTC.

This clonotype occurred a few times. The V and J genes are TRBV20-1 and TRBJ1-3; no reliable D call. Germline CDR1 DFQATT, CDR2 SNEGSKA (reference sequence). This CDR3 has 14 residues. Trimming stripped 4 bases from V and 2 bases from J, with 12 bases between. This chain's CDR3 is CSATSGEAGNTIYF. The CDR3 region has the DNA TGCAGTGCTACCTCCGGGGAAGCTGGAAACACCATATATTTT.

CDR3 bases: TGTGCCAGCAGTTACTCGGACCGGGATCTAGCCAAAAACATTCAGTACTTC. This gives the protein CASSYSDRDLAKNIQYF. The V call is TRBV6-2 or TRBV6-3, the J call TRBJ2-4; D might be TRBD2 (5 bases). This CDR3 contains 17 residues. Germline V CDR1 and CDR2: MNHEY, SVGEGT. Trimming shortened V by 0 bases and J by 0 bases, and 12 bases separated the two germline ends.

The V call is TRBV20-1, the J call TRBJ2-5; 9 positions agree with TRBD1. In germline, CDR1 is DFQATT, CDR2 SNEGSKA (reference sequence). The V gene end was trimmed by 3 bases and the J gene end by 5 bases; junction bases not matched to a gene: 10. The CDR3 covers 15 residues. The CDR3 loop is CSASVRDREGETQYF. The CDR3 nucleotides are TGCAGTGCTAGCGTCCGGGACAGGGAGGGCGAGACCCAGTACTTC.

This clonotype turned up a few times. The chain has TRBV28 and TRBJ1-2; no reliable D call. The ends were cut back, 5 bases at V and 7 bases at J, with 11 bases in the middle. This CDR3 has 12 residues. Germline-derived CDR1 and CDR2 are MDHEN and SYDVKM. CDR3 nucleotides: TGTGCCAGCAGTGCTGGGAGAGGTGGCTACACCTTC. This translates into CASSAGRGGYTF.

The chain joins TRBV9 to TRBJ2-2; the D is unclear. Germline V gene data show CDR1 as SGDLS and CDR2 as YYNGEE. There are 15 residues in the CDR3. V lost 0 bases and J 1 base, leaving 7 bases between the germline ends. CDR3 in DNA: TGTGCCAGCAGCGTAGGCCCCGGGAACACCGGGGAGCTGTTTTTT. Protein: CASSVGPGNTGELFF.

This clonotype was picked up a small number of times. The J gene is TRBJ2-2, the V gene TRBV12-3 or TRBV12-4; D is undetermined. V lost 5 bases and J lost 1, with 8 bases in between. This CDR3 is built from 14 residues. The CDR3 loop reads CASSPRQNTGELFF. The DNA of the CDR3 is TGTGCCAGCAGTCCTAGACAGAACACCGGGGAGCTGTTTTTT.